This T cell receptor (beta chain) was recovered during a study of blood T cell repertoires in COVID-19. TCRdb's copy holds only in-frame clones and misses some; the assay was immunoSEQ multiplex PCR. The sample lists roughly 410,000 clones, roughly 90% occurring once. The germline V gene has CDR1 SGHRS and CDR2 YFSETQ. There are 13 residues in the CDR3. The V and J ends lost 3 bases and 1 base respectively, with 7 bases between them. The origin of this receptor is a woman aged 40 to 50 with COVID-19, enrolled during active disease. The chain is built from TRBV5-1 and TRBJ1-2, with D possibly TRBD1 on 6 matching bases. The sample consisted of peripheral blood. CDR3 nucleotide sequence: TGCGCCAGCAGCTACAGGGATAACTATGGCTACACCTTC. It translates to CASSYRDNYGYTF.